This T cell receptor beta chain stems from a study of cytomegalovirus exposure and HLA in healthy donors. Study background: Among over 300 genotyped donors, around 80% fell in the Caucasian-associated ancestry cluster. The study's findings and limits: Presence/absence analyses assumed roughly uniform sequencing depth across donors.

The table lists this clone with a count of one. Its antigen is undetermined. With 60 Vbeta and 13 Jbeta primers, the PCR was carried out. Per the authors' pipeline: Unique TCR beta chains totaled roughly 79 million in a later count, with roughly 11 million of them shared. This table comes from immunoSEQ multiplex PCR, and its TCRdb copy is limited to in-frame clones, with some not included. Clone size and V and J calls were adopted from that table, with D and trimming inferred from the DNA. This sample has more than 150,000 clones, with 80% to 85% found just once. CDR3 length: 20 residues. The ends lost 2 bases at V and 3 bases at J; junction bases unmatched: 17. Per germline, CDR1 SGHNT and CDR2 YYREEE (reference sequence).

V usage is TRBV5-4 and J usage is TRBJ1-6; 7 positions match TRBD1. This clonotype was obtained from a man aged 35 to 55 in good health and CMV-seropositive. Sequenced sample: PBMCs. CDR3 in DNA: TGTGCCAGCAGCTTTCTTATTCCGGGACAGACTCCGAACTATAATTCACCCCTCCACTTT. It encodes CASSFLIPGQTPNYNSPLHF.